These 11 T cell receptor beta chains share one sample of origin, sequenced in a study of tumor-infiltrating lymphocytes in primary liver carcinoma. TCR beta cDNA was prepared out of approximately 500 ng total RNA by means of a constant-region primer. Three rounds of nested multiplex PCR with slightly modified ARM-PCR produced TCR beta libraries. The first two PCR rounds, approximately 10 cycles each, used TRBV1-TRBV30 forward primers and a C-beta reverse primer. TCRdb independently ran MiXCR on the multiplex PCR reads; one entry per CDR3 protein. Of 250,000 to 350,000 distinct CDR3 sequences in the sample, 58% were seen once. Germline DNA was also extracted, with blood RNA taken from unsorted whole blood. The specimen sequenced was peripheral blood. These receptors all stem from a woman aged 25 to 39 with primary liver carcinoma and hepatitis B virus infection.

The chain recombines TRBV6-5 with TRBJ2-3, with 14 bases aligning to TRBD2. There are 17 residues in the CDR3. The V and J ends lost 0 bases and 5 bases, in that order; junction bases with no gene match: 4. The germline V gene has CDR1 MNHEY and CDR2 SVGAGI. CDR3 residues: CASSYSTSGRAVDTQYF. The CDR3 nucleotides read TGTGCCAGCAGTTACTCGACTAGCGGGAGGGCCGTAGATACGCAGTATTTT.

This clonotype came up a few times. This chain uses TRBV24-1 with TRBJ2-3, with unresolved D. Trimming took off 5 bases at V and 4 bases at J, with 9 bases between the two ends. Germline V gene sequence: CDR1 KGHDR, CDR2 SFDVKD. The CDR3 has 13 residues. This CDR3 is CATSGSYADTQYF. The CDR3 nucleotides read TGTGCCACCAGTGGTTCGTATGCAGATACGCAGTATTTT.

The rearrangement links TRBV5-1 to TRBJ2-2; 11 bases align to TRBD2. CDR1 is SGHRS and CDR2 is YFSETQ in the germline V gene. J was trimmed by 5 bases and V by 4 bases; bases with no gene match: 7. The CDR3 has 16 amino acids. Here the CDR3 reads CASSVLAGVDTGELFF. Written as DNA, the CDR3 is TGCGCCAGCAGCGTACTAGCGGGAGTAGATACCGGGGAGCTGTTTTTT. The whole variable domain, filled in from reference TRBV5-1 and TRBJ2-2, reads KAGVTQTPRYLIKTRGQQVTLSCSPISGHRSVSWYQQTPGQGLQFLFEYFSETQRNKGNFPGRFSGRQFSNSRSEMNVSTLELGDSALYLCASSVLAGVDTGELFFGEGSRLTVL.

Notes on this clonotype: This may be a read error: a much more frequent sequence differs by one nucleotide. This chain connects TRBV6-5 to TRBJ2-7; D might be TRBD1 (5 bases). Looked up from germline, CDR1 is MNHEY and CDR2 is SVGAGI. This CDR3 has 11 residues. Between the trimmed V and J ends, which lost 7 bases and 6 bases, there was a span of 10 bases. Here the CDR3 reads CASNQGLEQYF. The CDR3 DNA follows: TGTGCCAGCAATCAGGGCCTCGAGCAGTACTTC.

The chain carries TRBV4-1 and TRBJ2-7; TRBD2 matches 9 bases. Losses at the gene ends were 4 bases for V and 12 bases for J; bases not matched to a gene: 13. The CDR3 has 14 amino acids. Looked up from germline, CDR1 is MGHRA and CDR2 is YSYEKL. CDR3 loop: CASSPRSGRSPWYF. CDR3 sequence (DNA): TGCGCCAGCAGCCCCCGCAGCGGGAGGTCCCCTTGGTACTTC.

The sample holds many counts of this clonotype. The V gene is TRBV12-3 or TRBV12-4, the J gene TRBJ2-7; 10 nucleotides match TRBD1. CDR3 length: 13 residues. V shed 10 bases and J 5 bases; nucleotides not matched to a gene: 8. CDR3 sequence reads: CATSGTGVDEQYF. DNA for the CDR3: TGTGCCACCTCCGGGACAGGGGTCGACGAGCAGTACTTC.

This clonotype was found many times. V and J are TRBV12-3 or TRBV12-4 and TRBJ2-5, with 7 nucleotides matching TRBD2. V shed 7 bases, J shed 4 bases, and the junction held 12 bases outside the gene matches. The CDR3 is 15 amino acids. DNA for the CDR3: TGTGCCAGCACATGGACTAGAGAAGGCCGAGAGACCCAGTACTTC. This encodes CASTWTREGRETQYF.

Only one count was recorded for this clonotype. This sequence joins TRBV5-4 and TRBJ2-3; tentatively, D is TRBD1 (6 bases). This CDR3 comprises 15 residues. V lost 4 bases, J lost 2 bases, and 14 bases lay in between. Germline CDR1 is SGHNT and CDR2 is YYREEE (reference sequence). Written as DNA, the CDR3 is TGTGCCAGCAGCACCAGGGGAAGGGCCACAGATACGCAGTATTTT. This codes for CASSTRGRATDTQYF.

This clonotype was counted once. A much larger clone sits a single nucleotide away, making a read error possible. This chain uses TRBV29-1 with TRBJ1-2; no clear D. Looked up from germline, CDR1 is SQVTM and CDR2 is ANQGSEA. Trimming took off 3 bases at V and 6 bases at J, with 14 bases between the two ends. CDR3 size: 13 residues. This CDR3 is CSVDSGNNHGYTF. In DNA, the CDR3 is TGCAGCGTTGATTCGGGGAACAACCATGGCTACACCTTC.

Note on this clonotype: One end of the junction fails to match germline, which may point to a read error. Here the CDR3 DNA reads TGTGCCATCAGCTTCGGCGAAAGGTATGGCTACACCTTC. Protein sequence: CAISFGERYGYTF. The V and J genes are TRBV11-2 and TRBJ1-2; no clear D. The CDR3 has 13 residues. CDR1 and CDR2 from the germline V gene are SGHAT and FQNNGV.

V is TRBV28 and J is TRBJ2-3; no firm D call. Germline V lookup: CDR1 MDHEN, CDR2 SYDVKM. V was shortened by 3 bases and J by 4 bases, with 14 bases between the two germline ends. The CDR3 has 15 amino acids. The CDR3 coding sequence is TGTGCCAGCAGTTTCCGCGGCCCGGCGGCAGATACGCAGTATTTT. Its translation: CASSFRGPAADTQYF.